These T cell receptor beta chains were read from a single sample in a study of radiotherapy plus CTLA-4 blockade in lung cancer. Profiled with immunoSEQ multiplex PCR; TCRdb holds only in-frame clones, not every one. This sample has about 77,000 clones, with less than 85% found just once. The sequences come from peripheral blood, collected from a patient treated with radiotherapy plus ipilimumab. These receptors were obtained from a human donor with non-small cell lung cancer whose response to radiotherapy plus ipilimumab could not be evaluated. Each CDR3 is given with its conserved first and last residue. Each record gives: clone size, J gene, D gene, V gene, CDR3 protein, CDR3 DNA. The D gene is left open where the match is weak. A row's size may be missing; if present it is once, few, many or a size class.

- TRBJ1-1 TRBD1 TRBV7-3 CASSGDSNTEAFF TGTGCCAGCAGCGGGGACAGCAACACTGAAGCTTTCTTT
- TRBJ1-6 - TRBV7-8 CASSSHWAPSEGPLHF TGTGCCAGCAGCTCCCATTGGGCCCCCAGTGAGGGACCCCTCCACTTT
- TRBJ1-4 TRBD1 TRBV5-1 CASSEAGGRGEKLFF TGCGCCAGCAGCGAAGCAGGGGGACGAGGTGAAAAACTGTTTTTT
few TRBJ1-5 - TRBV7-9 CASSLAAGSQPQHF TGTGCCAGCAGCTTAGCGGCAGGGTCTCAGCCCCAGCATTTT
- TRBJ2-3 TRBD2 TRBV18 CASSPTSGGVNTQYF TGTGCCAGCTCACCGACTAGCGGGGGGGTAAATACGCAGTATTTT
- TRBJ1-6 TRBD1 TRBV10-1 CASTAGQDNSPLHF TGCGCCAGCACTGCGGGACAGGATAATTCACCCCTCCACTTT
- TRBJ2-7 TRBD2 TRBV4-1 CASSPGLAGTPENYEQYF TGCGCCAGCAGCCCGGGACTAGCGGGGACCCCGGAAAACTACGAGCAGTACTTC
- TRBJ2-1 - TRBV15 CATSRSGLSYNEQFF TGTGCCACCAGCAGAAGCGGACTATCCTACAATGAGCAGTTCTTC
once TRBJ1-2 - TRBV9 CASSARTELFLNGYTF TGTGCCAGCAGCGCACGGACAGAGTTATTTCTAAATGGCTACACCTTC
- TRBJ1-4 - TRBV4-1 CASSHVGSNNEKLFF TGCGCCAGCAGCCACGTTGGGAGCAATAATGAAAAACTGTTTTTT
once TRBJ2-1 - TRBV2 CASKRQGGYNEQFF TGTGCCAGCAAAAGACAGGGAGGCTACAATGAGCAGTTCTTC
- TRBJ1-5 TRBD1 TRBV6-1 CASSGYSGQSGNQPQHF TGTGCCAGCAGTGGGTATTCGGGACAGTCGGGCAATCAGCCCCAGCATTTT
- TRBJ2-7 - TRBV5-1 CASSSQPRGSGDYEQYF TGCGCCAGCAGCTCCCAACCCAGGGGTTCAGGTGATTACGAGCAGTACTTC
- TRBJ2-5 TRBD1 TRBV28 CASSLTGFQETQYF TGTGCCAGCAGTTTGACAGGGTTCCAAGAGACCCAGTACTTC
- TRBJ2-1 - TRBV14 CASSQDPLGRYNEQFF TGTGCCAGCAGCCAAGATCCGTTGGGGCGGTACAATGAGCAGTTCTTC
- TRBJ1-1 - TRBV29-1 CSVTVDSAGVEAFF TGCAGCGTTACCGTGGACAGCGCGGGGGTAGAAGCTTTCTTT
few TRBJ1-1 - TRBV6-6 CASSYLGRAFF TGTGCCAGCAGTTACCTTGGGAGAGCTTTCTTT
- TRBJ1-1 - TRBV29-1 CSVEGFRDTEAFF TGCAGCGTTGAAGGGTTCAGGGATACTGAAGCTTTCTTT
- TRBJ2-5 - TRBV28 CASRRQVEETQYF TGTGCCAGCAGGCGACAGGTAGAAGAGACCCAGTACTTC
- TRBJ1-4 - TRBV7-9 CASSLGESRKLFF TGTGCCAGCAGCTTGGGCGAGAGTAGAAAACTGTTTTTT
- TRBJ2-1 TRBD2 TRBV7-9 CASSSGLAGNNEQFF TGTGCCAGCAGCTCGGGACTAGCGGGCAACAATGAGCAGTTCTTC
- TRBJ1-2 - TRBV29-1 CSVEVTGYGYTF TGCAGCGTTGAGGTTACGGGCTATGGCTACACCTTC
- TRBJ2-2 - TRBV25-1 CASSDRRTGELFF TGTGCCAGCAGTGACCGTCGGACCGGGGAGCTGTTTTTT
- TRBJ2-5 - TRBV4-1 CASGPRLQETQYF TGCGCCAGCGGCCCCCGCCTACAAGAGACCCAGTACTTC
- TRBJ1-2 - TRBV9 CASSVDLGQPGYTF TGTGCCAGCAGCGTAGACCTGGGGCAGCCTGGCTACACCTTC
- TRBJ1-3 TRBD1 TRBV11-3 CASSFAGGHSGNTIYF TGTGCCAGCAGCTTCGCAGGGGGACACTCTGGAAACACCATATATTTT
few TRBJ1-5 - TRBV6-6 CASSRSLNQPQHF TGTGCCAGCAGCCGTTCCCTCAATCAGCCCCAGCATTTT
- TRBJ1-2 TRBD1 TRBV5-5 CASSLTGKGQNYGYTF TGTGCCAGCAGCTTGACCGGAAAGGGACAGAACTATGGCTACACCTTC